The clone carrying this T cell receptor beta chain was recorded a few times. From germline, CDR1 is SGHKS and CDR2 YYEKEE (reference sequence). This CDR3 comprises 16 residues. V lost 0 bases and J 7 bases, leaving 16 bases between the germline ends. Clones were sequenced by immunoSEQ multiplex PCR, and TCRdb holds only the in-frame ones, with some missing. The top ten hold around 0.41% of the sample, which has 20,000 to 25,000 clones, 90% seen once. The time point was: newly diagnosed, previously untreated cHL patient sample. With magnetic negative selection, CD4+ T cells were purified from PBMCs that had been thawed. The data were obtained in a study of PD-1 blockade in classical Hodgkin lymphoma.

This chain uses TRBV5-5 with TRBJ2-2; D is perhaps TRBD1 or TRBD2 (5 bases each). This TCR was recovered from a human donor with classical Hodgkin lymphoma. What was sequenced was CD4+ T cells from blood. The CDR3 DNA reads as TGTGCCAGCAGCTTGGGCTCGGGGTTGGGGCACGGGGAGCTGTTTTTT. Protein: CASSLGSGLGHGELFF.